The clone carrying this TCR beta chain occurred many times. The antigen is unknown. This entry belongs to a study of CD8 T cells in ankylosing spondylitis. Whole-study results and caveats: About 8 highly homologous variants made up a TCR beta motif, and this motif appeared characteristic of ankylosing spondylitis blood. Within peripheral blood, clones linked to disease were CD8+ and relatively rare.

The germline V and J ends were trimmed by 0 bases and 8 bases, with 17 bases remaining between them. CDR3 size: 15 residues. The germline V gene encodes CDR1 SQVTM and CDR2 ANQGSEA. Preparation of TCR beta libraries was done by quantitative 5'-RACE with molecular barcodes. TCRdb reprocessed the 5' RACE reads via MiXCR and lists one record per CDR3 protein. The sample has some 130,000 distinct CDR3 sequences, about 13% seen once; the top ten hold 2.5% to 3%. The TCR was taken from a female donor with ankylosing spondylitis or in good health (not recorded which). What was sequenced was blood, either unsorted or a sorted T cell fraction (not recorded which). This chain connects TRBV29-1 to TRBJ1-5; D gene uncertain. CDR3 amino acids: CSVEDRGVVHEPQHF. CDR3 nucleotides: TGCAGCGTTGAAGATCGAGGAGTGGTGCACGAGCCCCAGCATTTT. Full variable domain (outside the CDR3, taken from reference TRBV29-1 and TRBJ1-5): SAVISQKPSRDICQRGTSLTIQCQVDSQVTMMFWYRQQPGQSLTLIATANQGSEATYESGFVIDKFPISRPNLTFSTLTVSNMSPEDSSIYLCSVEDRGVVHEPQHFGDGTRLSIL.